Below are 28 T cell receptor beta chains sequenced from a single sample in a study of identical twins. Each CDR3 protein is one row after TCRdb ran MiXCR on the 5' RACE reads. The sample includes around 960,000 distinct CDR3 sequences, 10% to 15% of them seen just once. These data were also filed under a second study, of yellow fever vaccine responses in identical twins.

The sequencing input was PBMCs. These receptors all stem from a woman younger than 35 in good health.

Only a few counts were recorded for this clonotype. This sequence joins TRBV3-1 and TRBJ2-7; D perhaps matches TRBD2 (6 bases). The CDR3 runs 13 residues. V gave up 4 bases and J gave up 4 bases, with 11 bases separating them. The germline gives CDR1 LGHDT, CDR2 YNNKEL (reference sequence). This CDR3 reads CASSPGLFYEQYF. The CDR3 DNA sequence: TGTGCCAGCAGCCCGGGACTTTTTTACGAGCAGTACTTC.

V and J are TRBV9 and TRBJ2-5, with unresolved D. Trimming removed 0 bases from V and 5 bases from J, with 11 bases in between. This CDR3 has 14 amino acids. Germline loops: CDR1 SGDLS, CDR2 YYNGEE. The CDR3 loop reads CASSVGGHGETQYF. CDR3 nucleotides: TGTGCCAGCAGCGTAGGGGGTCACGGGGAGACCCAGTACTTC.

This clonotype was recorded many times. V gene TRBV7-2 combines with J gene TRBJ2-3; D possibly corresponds to TRBD2 (6 bases). This CDR3 is built from 14 residues. The V and J ends lost 3 bases and 8 bases respectively, with 15 bases between them. In germline, CDR1 is SGHTA, CDR2 FQGNSA. The DNA of the CDR3 is TGTGCCAGCAGCTTCGACGGGACTCCGGGTACGCAGTATTTT. Protein sequence: CASSFDGTPGTQYF.

The CDR3 DNA is TGTGCCAGCAGGGGTTGGCGGGAGGTGCCCGGGGAGCTGTTTTTT. Its protein is CASRGWREVPGELFF. The chain combines TRBV2 with TRBJ2-2, with 8 bases lining up with TRBD2. V trimming: 6 bases; J trimming: 6 bases; junction bases outside the gene matches: 9. CDR3 length: 15 amino acids. Germline V gene sequence: CDR1 SNHLY, CDR2 FYNNEI.

The V and J genes are TRBV12-3 or TRBV12-4 and TRBJ2-2; D is ambiguous. With 5 bases removed from V and 0 bases from J, the gap between germline ends came to 10 bases. This CDR3 is 15 amino acids long. CDR3 sequence reads: CASSGPPSNTGELFF. CDR3 nucleotides: TGTGCCAGCAGTGGGCCCCCCTCGAACACCGGGGAGCTGTTTTTT.

This chain uses TRBV20-1 with TRBJ2-1; D remains ambiguous. The length of the CDR3 is 13 residues. Germline V gene data show CDR1 as DFQATT and CDR2 as SNEGSKA (reference sequence). CDR3 DNA sequence: TGCAGCCCGAGGCCCGGGTCCTACAATGAGCAGTTCTTC. Protein sequence: CSPRPGSYNEQFF.

This clonotype was detected a few times. The V and J genes are TRBV6-5 and TRBJ2-7; TRBD2 aligns across 9 bases. The CDR3 has 15 residues. Trimming at V came to 0 bases and at J to 2 bases, leaving 2 bases not matched to a gene. Germline CDR1 MNHEY, CDR2 SVGAGI. The CDR3, as DNA: TGTGCCAGCAGTTACTCGGCTAGCGGGACCTACGAGCAGTACGTC. It yields the protein CASSYSASGTYEQYV.

This clonotype occurred a few times. The CDR3 DNA is TGTGCCAGCACTCAGAGGGGGACAGGGAACACCGGGGAGCTGTTTTTT. Translation gives CASTQRGTGNTGELFF. The chain employs TRBV6-2 or TRBV6-3 and TRBJ2-2, with TRBD1 matching 8 bases. With V trimmed by 7 bases and J by 1 base, 8 bases remained unmatched. The CDR3 runs to 16 residues. Germline-derived CDR1 and CDR2 are MNHEY and SVGEGT.

This clonotype was detected only a few times. The rearrangement links TRBV6-1 to TRBJ2-1, with D possibly matching TRBD2 (6 bases). Trimming removed 6 bases at V and 0 bases at J, with 15 bases between. In germline, CDR1 is MNHNS, CDR2 SASEGT. CDR3 size: 16 residues. In DNA, the CDR3 is TGTGCCAGCAGACCTCCGGGAGAGCGCTCCTACAATGAGCAGTTCTTC. Translating it yields CASRPPGERSYNEQFF.

This clonotype was recorded many times. The V gene is TRBV7-8, the J gene TRBJ1-4, with unresolved D. CDR1 is SGHVS, CDR2 FQNEAQ, per germline. The length of the CDR3 is 15 residues. V was cut by 1 base and J by 4 bases, with 10 bases left in between. The CDR3 sequence is CASSLGGAVNEKLFF. CDR3 in DNA: TGTGCCAGCAGCTTAGGCGGAGCGGTTAATGAAAAACTGTTTTTT. Filled out from reference TRBV7-8 and TRBJ1-4, the complete variable domain reads GAGVSQSPRYKVAKRGQDVALRCDPISGHVSLFWYQQALGQGPEFLTYFQNEAQLDKSGLPSDRFFAERPEGSVSTLKIQRTQQEDSAVYLCASSLGGAVNEKLFFGSGTQLSVL.

The CDR3 protein is CASSPSWGGELFF. The CDR3 DNA follows: TGTGCCAGCAGTCCTAGCTGGGGCGGGGAGCTGTTTTTT. The rearrangement links TRBV12-3 or TRBV12-4 to TRBJ2-2; perhaps TRBD2 as D (5 bases). This CDR3 contains 13 residues. Trimming left V 5 bases short and J 7 bases short, with 11 bases between.

The chain has TRBV3-1 and TRBJ2-1, with D possibly matching TRBD2 (5 bases). The CDR3 runs 16 residues. Trimming took 3 bases from V and 2 from J, leaving 14 bases between them. Germline V lookup: CDR1 LGHDT, CDR2 YNNKEL (reference sequence). DNA of the CDR3: TGTGCCAGCAGCCACGGAGGCGTTTGGGCCTACAATGAGCAGTTCTTC. It specifies CASSHGGVWAYNEQFF.

This clonotype was seen a handful of times. The rearrangement uses TRBV6-2 or TRBV6-3 and TRBJ2-7; tentative D call: TRBD1 (5 bases). The germline V gene has CDR1 MNHEY and CDR2 SVGEGT. CDR3 length: 13 residues. Trimming took 5 bases from V and 2 from J, leaving 10 bases between them. CDR3 coding DNA: TGTGCCAGCAGTCCCCTCAGGGCCTACGAGCAGTACTTC. Amino acid sequence: CASSPLRAYEQYF.

The chain links TRBV28 to TRBJ2-1, with TRBD1 matching 7 bases. Losses at the gene ends were 9 bases for V and 9 bases for J; bases not matched to a gene: 8. Germline V CDR1 and CDR2: MDHEN, SYDVKM. CDR3 length equals 12 residues. The CDR3 reads CARDREDSEQFF. The CDR3, as DNA: TGTGCCAGAGACAGGGAAGATAGTGAGCAGTTCTTC.

The chain's CDR3 is CASSDAAGYEQYV. The CDR3 bases are TGTGCCAGCAGCGACGCGGCAGGGTACGAGCAGTACGTC. The rearrangement uses TRBV6-6 and TRBJ2-7; D perhaps matches TRBD1 (5 bases). This CDR3 comprises 13 residues. Germline V gives CDR1 MNHNY, CDR2 SVGAGI (reference sequence). Trimming left V 6 bases short and J 4 bases short, with 13 bases between.

The rearrangement joins TRBV27 to TRBJ2-1, with a weak D call TRBD2 (5 bases). The CDR3 consists of 15 residues. V was shortened by 5 bases and J by 2 bases, with 13 bases between the two germline ends. Germline lookup yields CDR1 MNHEY and CDR2 SMNVEV (reference sequence). CDR3 bases: TGTGCCAGCAGTAGCGGCAACATCCCCTACAATGAGCAGTTCTTC. Protein: CASSSGNIPYNEQFF.

The V gene is TRBV7-3, the J gene TRBJ2-2; 8 nucleotides align to TRBD1. Trimming took 6 bases from V and 2 from J; bases not matched to a gene: 8. The germline gives CDR1 SGHTA, CDR2 FQGTGA. CDR3 length: 16 amino acids. The CDR3 loop is CASRPGTGANTGELFF. For the CDR3, the DNA is TGTGCCAGCAGACCCGGGACAGGCGCTAACACCGGGGAGCTGTTTTTT.

The table lists this clonotype with a few counts. The chain carries TRBV7-9 and TRBJ2-1, with D hard to call. The CDR3 is 14 amino acids. Looked up from germline, CDR1 is SEHNR and CDR2 is FQNEAQ (reference sequence). Trimming cost V 4 bases and J 5 bases, with 12 bases left between them. This CDR3 is CASSSGWLDNEQFF. Written as DNA, the CDR3 is TGTGCCAGCAGCTCCGGGTGGCTTGACAATGAGCAGTTCTTC.

The V gene is TRBV5-1, the J gene TRBJ2-7; D could derive from TRBD1 or TRBD2 (5 bases each). The germline V gene encodes CDR1 SGHRS and CDR2 YFSETQ. Trimming shortened V by 4 bases and J by 2 bases, and 10 bases separated the two germline ends. The CDR3 has 13 residues. The CDR3 DNA is TGCGCCAGCAGCCGGGACCCTGCCTACGAGCAGTACGTC. This sequence encodes CASSRDPAYEQYV.

The chain links TRBV20-1 to TRBJ1-1, with TRBD1 identical over 7 bases. This CDR3 comprises 14 residues. Germline V gene lookup returns CDR1 DFQATT and CDR2 SNEGSKA (reference sequence). The V gene end was trimmed by 5 bases and the J gene end by 3 bases; junction bases not matched to a gene: 9. CDR3 in DNA: TGCAGTGCTCCAGACAGGGAAGGGCACACTGAAGCTTTCTTT. Translation gives CSAPDREGHTEAFF.

This chain links TRBV9 with TRBJ2-7, with TRBD2 matching over 9 bases. CDR1 and CDR2 (germline): SGDLS, YYNGEE. This CDR3 is built from 15 residues. Unmatched junction bases numbered 7, after V lost 3 bases and J lost 3 bases. CDR3 DNA: TGTGCCAGCAGCGCATCCCCTAGCGGGGTCTACGAGCAGTACTTC. Translation: CASSASPSGVYEQYF.

The chain recombines TRBV15 with TRBJ2-4; D not certain. Germline V lookup: CDR1 LNHNV, CDR2 YYDKDF (reference sequence). CDR3 length: 16 amino acids. Deletions cut 6 bases from V and 0 bases from J, with 15 bases between. CDR3 amino acids: CATRWAGVLAKNIQYF. The DNA for the CDR3 is TGTGCCACCAGATGGGCAGGTGTACTAGCCAAAAACATTCAGTACTTC.

This rearrangement joins TRBV6-1 to TRBJ1-1; no firm D call. CDR1 is MNHNS, CDR2 SASEGT, per germline. Trimming took 1 base from V and 11 from J, leaving 23 bases between them. This CDR3 contains 16 residues. The CDR3 DNA reads TGTGCCAGCAGTGAAGGGGATACTAAAGTCTTTCGGGAGGCTTTCTTT. Encoded protein: CASSEGDTKVFREAFF.

V is TRBV5-1 and J is TRBJ2-5; D may correspond to TRBD1 or TRBD2 (5 bases each). V lost 7 bases, J lost 4 bases, and 20 bases lay in between. The germline CDR1 and CDR2 sequences are SGHRS and YFSETQ. The CDR3 loop spans 15 amino acids. DNA of the CDR3: TGCGCCAGCGGACTCGACCAGCTGGGGCCAGAGACCCAGTACTTC. This gives the protein CASGLDQLGPETQYF.

This clonotype has only a few counts. The V gene is TRBV3-1, the J gene TRBJ1-5; 7 bases are shared with TRBD1. Germline loops: CDR1 LGHDT, CDR2 YNNKEL (reference sequence). The CDR3 runs 16 residues. V dropped 2 bases and J dropped 2; count of bases not matched to a gene: 6. The CDR3: CASSQQSTGGNQPQHF. The DNA for the CDR3 is TGTGCCAGCAGCCAACAATCCACAGGGGGCAATCAGCCCCAGCATTTT.

The J gene is TRBJ1-5, the V gene TRBV7-9; 9 nucleotides agree with TRBD1. This CDR3 comprises 17 residues. The germline gives CDR1 SEHNR, CDR2 FQNEAQ (reference sequence). V shed 0 bases and J 6 bases; nucleotides not matched to a gene: 9. The CDR3 sequence is CASSLAQGQGDGQPQHF. Written as DNA, the CDR3 is TGTGCCAGCAGCTTAGCTCAGGGACAGGGCGACGGTCAGCCCCAGCATTTT.

This clonotype was observed many times. The chain is built from TRBV25-1 and TRBJ1-1; possible D gene TRBD1, 5 bases. The CDR3 has 13 amino acids. Trimming stripped 4 bases from V and 0 bases from J, with 6 bases between. CDR1 MGHDK and CDR2 SYGVNS come from the germline V gene. This CDR3 reads CASSAGLNTEAFF. Here the CDR3 DNA reads TGTGCCAGCAGTGCGGGGCTGAACACTGAAGCTTTCTTT.

In its sample, this clonotype was seen a few times. The chain carries TRBV5-1 and TRBJ2-5; 10 bases line up with TRBD2. CDR3 size: 15 residues. Germline loops: CDR1 SGHRS, CDR2 YFSETQ. J gave up 5 bases and V 5 bases, and 9 bases lay outside the gene matches. The CDR3 reads CASRGSGGAGETQYF. The DNA for the CDR3 is TGCGCCAGCAGAGGCAGCGGGGGGGCCGGTGAGACCCAGTACTTC.